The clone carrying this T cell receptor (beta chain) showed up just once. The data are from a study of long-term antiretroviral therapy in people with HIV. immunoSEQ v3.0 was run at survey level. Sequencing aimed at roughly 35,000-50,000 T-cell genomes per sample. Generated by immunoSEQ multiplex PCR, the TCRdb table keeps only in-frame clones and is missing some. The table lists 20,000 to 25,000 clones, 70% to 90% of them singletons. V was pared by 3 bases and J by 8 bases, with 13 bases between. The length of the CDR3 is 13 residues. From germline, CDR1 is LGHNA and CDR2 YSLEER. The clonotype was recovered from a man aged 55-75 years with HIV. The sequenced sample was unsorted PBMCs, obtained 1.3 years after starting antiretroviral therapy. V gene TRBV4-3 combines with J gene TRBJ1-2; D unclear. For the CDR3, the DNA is TGCGCCAGCAGCCAGGGGTCCCCGGGAGGCTACACCTTC. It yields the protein CASSQGSPGGYTF.